A single sample is the source of the 15 T cell receptor beta chains below, sequenced in a study of CD8+ T cells in alopecia areata. The treatment is: oral pan-JAK inhibitor, 5-10 mg twice daily. Following RNA extraction, reverse transcription yielded cDNA that acted as the sequencing template. Profiled with immunoSEQ multiplex PCR; TCRdb holds only in-frame clones, not every one. The profile shows some 180,000 clones, roughly half of them singletons. Here the sequenced sample was CD8+ T cells sorted from blood, taken around week 54, from a patient treated with tofacitinib. The origin of the receptors is a human donor with alopecia areata.

This clone was seen more than once but under ten times. This chain joins TRBV6-1 and TRBJ2-5, with D unclear. This CDR3 is built from 15 residues. Trimming took off 5 bases at V and 1 base at J, with 14 bases between the two ends. Germline CDR1 reads MNHNS; CDR2 reads SASEGT. This CDR3 reads CASSPRTGSQETQYF. Written as DNA, the CDR3 is TGTGCCAGCAGTCCCCGTACCGGGTCCCAAGAGACCCAGTACTTC.

This clone was seen a few times. This chain uses TRBV7-8 with TRBJ2-5, with D unresolved. Trimming removed 5 bases at V and 4 bases at J, with 20 bases between. This CDR3 is 16 amino acids long. Germline loops: CDR1 SGHVS, CDR2 FQNEAQ. CDR3 residues: CASSPQVGSTGETQYF. The CDR3 DNA reads TGTGCCAGCAGCCCTCAAGTAGGGTCCACCGGAGAGACCCAGTACTTC. Filled out from reference TRBV7-8 and TRBJ2-5, the complete variable domain reads GAGVSQSPRYKVAKRGQDVALRCDPISGHVSLFWYQQALGQGPEFLTYFQNEAQLDKSGLPSDRFFAERPEGSVSTLKIQRTQQEDSAVYLCASSPQVGSTGETQYFGPGTRLLVL.

J is TRBJ1-5 and V is TRBV15; D uncertain. CDR1 is LNHNV, CDR2 YYDKDF, per germline (reference sequence). V was clipped by 0 bases and J by 4 bases, with 13 bases between them. This CDR3 comprises 16 residues. This CDR3 reads CATSRDLSAANQPQHF. The CDR3 bases are TGTGCCACCAGCAGAGATTTGTCGGCGGCGAATCAGCCCCAGCATTTT.

The chain recombines TRBV7-3 with TRBJ1-2, with D maybe TRBD1 (5 bases). Germline lookup yields CDR1 SGHTA and CDR2 FQGTGA. V lost 6 bases, J lost 4 bases, and 15 bases lay in between. This CDR3 region has 14 residues. This CDR3 is CASSPREGRYGYTF. CDR3 in DNA: TGTGCCAGCAGTCCTCGGGAGGGACGCTATGGCTACACCTTC. The complete variable domain, with remaining parts taken from reference TRBV7-3 and TRBJ1-2, reads GAGVSQTPSNKVTEKGKYVELRCDPISGHTALYWYRQSLGQGPEFLIYFQGTGAADDSGLPNDRFFAVRPEGSVSTLKIQRTERGDSAVYLCASSPREGRYGYTFGSGTRLTVV.

This clone has a handful of counts. The chain combines TRBV15 with TRBJ2-1; 7 bases are shared with TRBD2. V shed 10 bases, J shed 0 bases, and the junction held 3 bases outside the gene matches. Per the germline V gene, CDR1 is LNHNV and CDR2 is YYDKDF (reference sequence). The CDR3 spans 13 residues. This CDR3 reads CAIRLASYNEQFF. The CDR3 region has the DNA TGTGCCATTAGACTAGCCTCCTACAATGAGCAGTTCTTC. The full variable domain, with the rest looked up from reference TRBV15 and TRBJ2-1, is DAMVIQNPRYQVTQFGKPVTLSCSQTLNHNVMYWYQQKSSQAPKLLFHYYDKDFNNEADTPDNFQSRRPNTSFCFLDIRSPGLGDTAMYLCAIRLASYNEQFFGPGTRLTVL.

This clone has a count of ten or more. The rearrangement uses TRBV4-2 and TRBJ1-2; D gene ambiguous. The CDR3 is 13 residues long. Between the trimmed V and J ends, which lost 1 base and 8 bases, there was a span of 11 bases. In germline, CDR1 is LGHNA, CDR2 YNFKEQ. For the CDR3, the DNA is TGTGCCAGCAGCCAAGTCGAGGGTAGGGGCTACACCTTC. Protein product: CASSQVEGRGYTF.

J is TRBJ1-6 and V is TRBV9, with D possibly TRBD1 on 5 matching bases. The CDR3 is 16 residues long. The V end lost 5 bases, the J end lost 6 bases, and 18 bases lay between the germline ends. CDR1 and CDR2 from the germline V gene are SGDLS and YYNGEE. CDR3 coding DNA: TGTGCCAGCAGTGAAGACAGTCCCACCGGTAATTCACCCCTCCACTTT. Translating it yields CASSEDSPTGNSPLHF.

The chain is built from TRBV19 and TRBJ2-7; D may be TRBD2 (5 bases). CDR1 and CDR2 from the germline V gene are LNHDA and SQIVND (reference sequence). Trimming stripped 10 bases from V and 6 bases from J, with 10 bases between. The CDR3 length is 10 residues. The chain's CDR3 is CAIPGCEQYF. In nucleotides, the CDR3 is TGTGCCATCCCGGGGTGCGAGCAGTACTTC.

This clone appeared a single time. The CDR3 DNA follows: TGTGCCAGTAGTATAGTTGGCGGGAACTCTGGGGCCAACGTCCTGACTTTC. The encoded protein is CASSIVGGNSGANVLTF. V gene TRBV19 combines with J gene TRBJ2-6; a weak D match, TRBD2 (6 bases). The V gene lost 1 base and the J gene lost 0 bases, with 10 bases spanning the gap. Germline V gene sequence: CDR1 LNHDA, CDR2 SQIVND (reference sequence). This CDR3 region has 17 residues. The full variable domain, its missing parts supplied by reference TRBV19 and TRBJ2-6, is DGGITQSPKYLFRKEGQNVTLSCEQNLNHDAMYWYRQDPGQGLRLIYYSQIVNDFQKGDIAEGYSVSREKKESFPLTVTSAQKNPTAFYLCASSIVGGNSGANVLTFGAGSRLTVL.

This chain links TRBV30 with TRBJ1-1; 11 bases agree with TRBD1. Per germline, CDR1 GTSNPN and CDR2 SVGIG (reference sequence). V was clipped by 7 bases and J by 4 bases; unmatched bases: 8. This CDR3 has 14 amino acids. Written as DNA, the CDR3 is TGTGCCTCTTTTACCGGGACAGGGGGCACTGAAGCTTTCTTT. Protein sequence: CASFTGTGGTEAFF.

Details on this clone: The junction does not match germline at one end; this may be a read error. The V gene is TRBV6-1, the J gene TRBJ2-5; the match to TRBD1 covers 11 bases. CDR1 and CDR2 (germline): MNHNS, SASEGT. The CDR3 totals 14 residues. The CDR3 loop is CVSTAGTGGETQYF. The CDR3 nucleotides read TGTGTCAGCACCGCTGGGACAGGGGGAGAGACCCAGTACTTC.

This clone was seen only a few times. The CDR3 loop reads CAWPGRGQGYGYTF. The DNA of the CDR3 is TGTGCCTGGCCCGGGCGGGGGCAGGGTTACGGCTACACCTTC. The V gene is TRBV30, the J gene TRBJ1-2; possibly TRBD1 for D (6 bases). With 5 bases removed from V and 8 bases from J, the gap between germline ends came to 21 bases. This CDR3 has 14 amino acids. Germline-derived CDR1 and CDR2 are GTSNPN and SVGIG (reference sequence). Variable domain in full (rest from reference TRBV30 and TRBJ1-2): SQTIHQWPATLVQPVGSPLSLECTVEGTSNPNLYWYRQAAGRGLQLLFYSVGIGQISSEVPQNLSASRPQDRQFILSSKKLLLSDSGFYLCAWPGRGQGYGYTFGSGTRLTVV.

This clone occurred a few times. The V and J genes are TRBV11-1 and TRBJ2-1, with D tentatively TRBD2 (5 bases). The ends were cut back, 4 bases at V and 7 bases at J, with 14 bases in the middle. The germline V gene has CDR1 SGHAT and CDR2 FQDESV (reference sequence). The CDR3 sequence is 14 residues long. CDR3 sequence reads: CASSWRAGPNEQFF. The CDR3 DNA follows: TGTGCCAGCAGCTGGCGGGCAGGCCCAAATGAGCAGTTCTTC.

This clone was counted between two and nine times. The chain couples TRBV4-3 to TRBJ1-6; TRBD1 matches 9 bases. The V segment lost 0 bases and the J segment 11 bases; nucleotides outside the gene matches: 8. CDR3 length: 16 amino acids. Germline V CDR1 and CDR2: LGHNA, YSLEER. The CDR3 DNA sequence: TGCGCCAGCAGCCAAGACCAGTTTGACAGGGGGGCACCCCTCCACTTT. It codes for CASSQDQFDRGAPLHF.

The V call is TRBV30, the J call TRBJ1-2; D possibly corresponds to TRBD1 (5 bases). The germline V gene encodes CDR1 GTSNPN and CDR2 SVGIG (reference sequence). CDR3 length: 13 amino acids. V was trimmed by 4 bases and J by 4 bases, leaving 13 bases between them. The DNA of the CDR3 is TGTGCCTGGACTTTGGGGGTAGGCTATGGCTACACCTTC. It is translated as CAWTLGVGYGYTF.